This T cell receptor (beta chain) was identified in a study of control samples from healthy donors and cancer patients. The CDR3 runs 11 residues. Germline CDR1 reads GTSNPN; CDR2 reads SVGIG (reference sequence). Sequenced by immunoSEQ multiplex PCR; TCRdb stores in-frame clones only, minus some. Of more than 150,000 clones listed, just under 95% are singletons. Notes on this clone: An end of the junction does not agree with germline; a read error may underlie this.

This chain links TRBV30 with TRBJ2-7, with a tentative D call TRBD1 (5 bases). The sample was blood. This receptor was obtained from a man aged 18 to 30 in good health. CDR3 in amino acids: CAWSVGAERIF. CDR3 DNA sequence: TGTGCCTGGAGTGTAGGGGCAGAGAGGATCTTC.